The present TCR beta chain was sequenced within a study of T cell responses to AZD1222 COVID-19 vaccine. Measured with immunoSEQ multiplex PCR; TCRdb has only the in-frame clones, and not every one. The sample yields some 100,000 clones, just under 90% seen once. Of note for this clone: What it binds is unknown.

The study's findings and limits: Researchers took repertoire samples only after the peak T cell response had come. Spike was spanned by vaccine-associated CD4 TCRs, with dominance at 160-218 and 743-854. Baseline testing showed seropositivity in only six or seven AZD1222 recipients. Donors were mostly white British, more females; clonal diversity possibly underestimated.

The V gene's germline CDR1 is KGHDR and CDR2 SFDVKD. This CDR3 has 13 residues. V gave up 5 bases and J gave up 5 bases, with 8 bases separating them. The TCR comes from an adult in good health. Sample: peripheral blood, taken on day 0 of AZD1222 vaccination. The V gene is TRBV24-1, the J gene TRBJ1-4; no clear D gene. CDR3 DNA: TGTGCCACCAGTGGAACCTCGAATGAAAAACTGTTTTTT. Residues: CATSGTSNEKLFF.